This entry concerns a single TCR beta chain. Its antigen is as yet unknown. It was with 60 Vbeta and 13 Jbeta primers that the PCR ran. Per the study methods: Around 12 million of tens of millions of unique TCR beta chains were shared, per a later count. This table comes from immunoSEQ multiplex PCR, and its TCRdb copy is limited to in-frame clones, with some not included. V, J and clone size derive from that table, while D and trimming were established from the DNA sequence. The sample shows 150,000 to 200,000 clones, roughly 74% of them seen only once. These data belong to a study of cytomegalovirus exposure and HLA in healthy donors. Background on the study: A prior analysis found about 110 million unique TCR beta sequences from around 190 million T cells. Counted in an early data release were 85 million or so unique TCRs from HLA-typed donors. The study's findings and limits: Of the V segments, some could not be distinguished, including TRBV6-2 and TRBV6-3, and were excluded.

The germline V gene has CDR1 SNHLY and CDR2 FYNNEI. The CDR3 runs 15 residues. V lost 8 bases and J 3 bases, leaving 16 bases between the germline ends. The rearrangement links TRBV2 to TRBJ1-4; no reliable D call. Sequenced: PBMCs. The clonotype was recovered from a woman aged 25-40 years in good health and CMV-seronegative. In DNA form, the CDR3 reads TGTGCCAGCTCGTCCTCCCACCGCGCTAATGAAAAACTGTTTTTT. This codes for CASSSSHRANEKLFF.